Sequencing of this T cell receptor beta chain was carried out in a study of blood T cells in healthy people across ages. Turning to the study itself: About one barcoded beta molecule was captured per two T cells (by template switching).

The CDR3 is 16 amino acids. Germline CDR1 KGHDR, CDR2 SFDVKD. The trim removed 9 bases at V and 4 bases at J, leaving 12 bases unmatched. Per sample, no less than 5 micrograms of total RNA were extracted. Points on this clonotype: Its antigen is undetermined.

Next came a second PCR, run for about 7 to 12 cycles, which used a sample-barcoded 5' primer along with a J-beta primer mix. MiXCR was run by TCRdb on the 5' RACE reads, yielding one entry per CDR3 protein. The sample records 1.5 million to 2 million distinct CDR3 sequences, roughly 27% being singletons. Overall study findings and caveats: CMV infection status of these donors was not known. Significant beta diversity loss was already apparent by age 40, declining roughly linearly.

This TCR came from a woman aged 25 to 39 in good health. Material for sequencing was blood. The chain is built from TRBV24-1 and TRBJ2-1; 9 bases match TRBD1. The DNA of the CDR3 is TGTGCCACCGAGCGCGCGAAGACAGGGGGTTACAATGAGCAGTTCTTC. Translation gives CATERAKTGGYNEQFF.